The 17 T cell receptor beta chains below all came from one sample that was sequenced in a study of regulatory T cells in long-lasting Graves disease. Library construction for TCR beta used iRepertoire HTBI primers and Arm-PCR of CDR3 regions. One entry per CDR3 protein results from TCRdb running MiXCR on the multiplex PCR reads. The repertoire holds a few hundred thousand distinct CDR3 sequences, with roughly 10% as singletons. Time point: newly diagnosed GD, antithyroid drugs for less than 3 months. PBMC RNA was the source of the TCR library. The same specimen was also included in a second study, on T cells in Graves' hyperthyroidism and ophthalmopathy.

The sample in question was peripheral blood mononuclear cells (PBMCs), obtained at new diagnosis, from a patient treated with antithyroid drugs. These receptor sequences come from a woman aged 18-35 years with Graves disease.

The V gene is TRBV10-3, the J gene TRBJ2-2; 12 positions match TRBD1. CDR1 ENHRY and CDR2 SYGVKD come from the germline V gene. V dropped 10 bases and J dropped 7; count of bases not matched to a gene: 13. The CDR3 covers 16 residues. The CDR3 loop is CATLPGQGASDGELFF. CDR3 nucleotide sequence: TGTGCCACCTTACCGGGACAGGGGGCTTCTGACGGGGAGCTGTTTTTT.

This clonotype appeared a few times. The chain employs TRBV12-3 or TRBV12-4 and TRBJ2-5; 9 positions match TRBD1. The assigned J gene may be wrong: the sequence end matches TRBJ2-7 better. This CDR3 spans 15 amino acids. In nucleotides, the CDR3 is TGTGCCAGCAGTTCGGGACAGGGATGGGACTACGAGCAGTACTTC. The encoded protein is CASSSGQGWDYEQYF.

This clonotype showed up many times. The chain is built from TRBV7-3 and TRBJ1-1; D is undetermined. The CDR3 extends over 13 amino acids. V was shortened by 5 bases and J by 7 bases, with 14 bases between the two germline ends. The germline CDR1 and CDR2 sequences are SGHTA and FQGTGA. This CDR3 is CASSRSRDYEAFF. The CDR3 DNA reads TGTGCCAGCAGCAGGTCTCGGGATTATGAAGCTTTCTTT.

The CDR3 sequence: CSASNYNEQFF. CDR3 DNA sequence: TGCAGTGCTAGCAACTACAATGAGCAGTTCTTC. The rearrangement uses TRBV20-1 and TRBJ2-1; no reliable D call. Germline CDR1 is DFQATT and CDR2 is SNEGSKA (reference sequence). The CDR3 sequence is 11 residues long. V was shortened by 3 bases and J by 3 bases, with 3 bases between the two germline ends.

The sample holds many counts of this clonotype. This chain joins TRBV30 and TRBJ1-5; D not resolved. CDR1 and CDR2 from the germline V gene are GTSNPN and SVGIG (reference sequence). The CDR3 has 13 amino acids. Trimming took 0 bases from V and 0 from J, leaving 3 bases between them. CDR3 region: CAWSVASNQPQHF. CDR3 sequence (DNA): TGTGCCTGGAGTGTTGCTAGCAATCAGCCCCAGCATTTT.

This clonotype showed up many times. V is TRBV12-3 or TRBV12-4 and J is TRBJ1-4, with 8 bases fitting TRBD1. Losses at the gene ends were 2 bases for V and 12 bases for J; bases not matched to a gene: 5. The CDR3 runs to 13 residues. The CDR3: CASSLTGQGQLFF. The CDR3 DNA reads as TGTGCCAGCAGTTTAACAGGACAGGGACAACTGTTTTTT.

This clonotype appeared many times. This chain connects TRBV6-2 or TRBV6-3 to TRBJ1-2; 9 nucleotides line up with TRBD1. The V segment lost 2 bases and the J segment 6 bases; nucleotides outside the gene matches: 10. The CDR3 consists of 16 residues. Germline CDR1 and CDR2: MNHEY and SVGEGT. The CDR3 DNA reads as TGTGCCAGCAGTTACACGACGGACAGGGGCTGGGATGGCTACACCTTC. Its protein product is CASSYTTDRGWDGYTF.

At least ten counts were recorded for this clonotype. The chain joins TRBV9 to TRBJ2-2, with 9 bases identical to TRBD1. The CDR3 contains 17 residues. V gave up 0 bases and J gave up 2 bases; unmatched junction bases: 5. CDR1 is SGDLS and CDR2 is YYNGEE in the germline V gene. The CDR3: CASSVALQGANTGELFF. The CDR3 DNA follows: TGTGCCAGCAGCGTAGCCTTACAGGGGGCAAACACCGGGGAGCTGTTTTTT.

V gene TRBV3-1 combines with J gene TRBJ2-1, with 8 bases lining up with TRBD2. V was pared by 0 bases and J by 4 bases, with 8 bases of the junction left unmatched. In germline, CDR1 is LGHDT, CDR2 YNNKEL (reference sequence). This CDR3 is built from 17 residues. DNA of the CDR3: TGTGCCAGCAGCCAAGATATCACCAGCGGGAGTTACAATGAGCAGTTCTTC. Protein sequence: CASSQDITSGSYNEQFF.

Many counts were recorded for this clonotype. The chain combines TRBV20-1 with TRBJ2-3, with D tentatively TRBD1 (5 bases). This CDR3 spans 14 amino acids. Trimming pared 5 bases from V and 4 bases from J, leaving 16 bases between. Germline values: CDR1 DFQATT, CDR2 SNEGSKA (reference sequence). As DNA, the CDR3 is TGCAGTGCTGACTCCCGGGCAGGGTCAGATACGCAGTATTTT. Translating it yields CSADSRAGSDTQYF.

This clonotype was found many times. The V call is TRBV7-2, the J call TRBJ2-2; 14 bases match TRBD2. The CDR3 runs 19 residues. Germline V gene lookup returns CDR1 SGHTA and CDR2 FQGNSA. Losses at the gene ends were 0 bases for V and 5 bases for J; bases not matched to a gene: 8. CDR3 sequence: CASSLAQTSGRALTGELFF. The CDR3 nucleotides are TGTGCCAGCAGCTTAGCGCAGACTAGCGGGAGGGCCCTAACCGGGGAGCTGTTTTTT.

This clonotype was observed a handful of times. The chain's CDR3 is CASSPTRRTSGYNEQFF. The CDR3 bases are TGTGCCAGCAGTCCCACTCGGAGGACTAGCGGTTACAATGAGCAGTTCTTC. The chain has TRBV6-1 and TRBJ2-1; TRBD2 agrees at 10 bases. J lost 4 bases, V lost 5 bases, and 11 bases had no gene match. This CDR3 has 17 amino acids. From germline, CDR1 is MNHNS and CDR2 SASEGT.

Ten or more counts support this clonotype. V usage is TRBV15 and J usage is TRBJ1-5; D is uncertain. Per the germline V gene, CDR1 is LNHNV and CDR2 is YYDKDF (reference sequence). This CDR3 is 14 amino acids long. V lost 3 bases to trimming and J lost 5 bases, with 11 bases between them. The chain's CDR3 is CATSRSAEHQPQHF. The CDR3 DNA follows: TGTGCCACCAGCAGGTCTGCGGAGCATCAGCCCCAGCATTTT.

This clonotype was detected only a few times. The rearrangement joins TRBV4-3 to TRBJ2-5; 9 nucleotides agree with TRBD2. CDR1 is LGHNA and CDR2 is YSLEER in the germline V gene. The CDR3 totals 16 residues. The ends lost 1 base at V and 4 bases at J; junction bases unmatched: 7. The CDR3 region has the DNA TGCGCCAGCAGCCAAGGTGTGGCGGGGGGGACAGAGACCCAGTACTTC. The encoded protein is CASSQGVAGGTETQYF.

This clonotype was seen ten or more times. In DNA, the CDR3 is TGTGCCAGCTCACCATCGCGAACAGGGATTGAAAAACTGTTTTTT. It encodes CASSPSRTGIEKLFF. This chain connects TRBV18 to TRBJ1-4; maybe TRBD1 (6 bases). Trimming shortened V by 2 bases and J by 7 bases, and 14 bases separated the two germline ends. CDR1 and CDR2 (germline): KGHSH, LQKENI. This CDR3 contains 15 residues.

This clonotype has ten or more counts. The rearrangement joins TRBV7-6 to TRBJ2-1, with TRBD1 matching 8 bases. There are 16 residues in the CDR3. V gave up 0 bases and J gave up 6 bases; unmatched junction bases: 7. The germline gives CDR1 SGHVS, CDR2 FNYEAQ. In DNA, the CDR3 is TGTGCCAGCAGCTTAGCACAGGGGGGTGCATCCAATGAGCAGTTCTTC. Its translation: CASSLAQGGASNEQFF.

This chain connects TRBV6-2 or TRBV6-3 to TRBJ2-7, with a tentative D call TRBD2 (5 bases). Trimming stripped 3 bases from V and 5 bases from J, with 11 bases between. The CDR3 has 13 amino acids. In germline, CDR1 is MNHEY, CDR2 SVGEGT. CDR3: CASSYTIGDEQYF. The CDR3, as DNA: TGTGCCAGCAGTTATACGATCGGGGACGAGCAGTACTTC.